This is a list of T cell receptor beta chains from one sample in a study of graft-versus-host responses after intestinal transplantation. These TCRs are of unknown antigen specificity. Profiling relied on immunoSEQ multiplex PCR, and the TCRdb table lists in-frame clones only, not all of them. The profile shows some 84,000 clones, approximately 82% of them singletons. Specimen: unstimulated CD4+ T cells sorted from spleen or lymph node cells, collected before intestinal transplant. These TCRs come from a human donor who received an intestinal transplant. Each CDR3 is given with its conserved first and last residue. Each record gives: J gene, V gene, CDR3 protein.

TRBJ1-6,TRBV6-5,CASSRGQGLRAPLHF
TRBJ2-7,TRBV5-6,CASSRRQGVGEQYF
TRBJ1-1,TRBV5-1,CASSLPEQGLAEAFF
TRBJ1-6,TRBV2,CASSERTLNSPLHF
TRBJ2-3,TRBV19,CARGSDTQYF
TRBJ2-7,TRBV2,CASSADGAYEQYF
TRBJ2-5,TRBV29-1,CSVGGGRETQYF
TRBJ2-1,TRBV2,CASSDELAGVNEQFF
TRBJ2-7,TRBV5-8,CASSRQAPYEQYF
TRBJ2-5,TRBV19,CASSIAGTGKETQYF
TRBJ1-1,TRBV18,CASSRIPTGNTEAFF
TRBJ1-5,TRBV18,CASSPDREYQPQHF
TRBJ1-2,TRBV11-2,CASSLEAGAYYGYTF
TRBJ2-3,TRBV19,CASSIAGVGTDTQYF
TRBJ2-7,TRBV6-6,CASSYSRDSEQYF
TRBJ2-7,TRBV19,CATISGSYEQYF
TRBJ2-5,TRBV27,CASSFSTSGTQYF
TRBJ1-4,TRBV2,CASRPRLRGLFEKLFF
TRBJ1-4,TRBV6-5,CASSYGGKREKLFF
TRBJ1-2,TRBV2,CASSERDGYTF
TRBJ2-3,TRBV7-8,CASSLIRLVDTDTQYF
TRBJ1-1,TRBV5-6,CASSLYLGQGNTEAFF
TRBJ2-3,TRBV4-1,CASSPEPGLAGRGDTQYF
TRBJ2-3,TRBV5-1,CASSLELQGARGDTQYF
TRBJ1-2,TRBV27,CASSFSLSYGYTF
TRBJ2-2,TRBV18,CASSPRTGNTGELFF
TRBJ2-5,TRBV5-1,CASSLVVSETQYF
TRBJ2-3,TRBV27,CASSPGQWNTDTQYF